Described below is a single T cell receptor (beta chain) sequence and its context. This sample was taken from a study of shared clonotypes between healthy human individuals. Trimming stripped 5 bases from V and 4 bases from J, with 11 bases between. Germline V gene sequence: CDR1 SGHAT, CDR2 FQNNGV. The CDR3 extends over 13 amino acids. Both subsets, CD45RA+ naive and CD45RA-negative memory, were split from the CD4+ cells. Clones were read by immunoSEQ multiplex PCR, and TCRdb kept only the in-frame ones, dropping some. The table has around 2.1 million clones, about 94% seen once; the top ten hold 0.13%.

This sequence was found in a man younger than 35 in good health. This rearrangement joins TRBV11-2 to TRBJ1-2; tentatively, D is TRBD1 (6 bases). Sample: naive CD4+ T cells sorted from blood. Subset here: CD45RA+ positively selected. The CDR3 sequence: CASSGRGPYGYTF. The CDR3 nucleotides read TGTGCCAGCAGCGGCAGGGGACCCTATGGCTACACCTTC.